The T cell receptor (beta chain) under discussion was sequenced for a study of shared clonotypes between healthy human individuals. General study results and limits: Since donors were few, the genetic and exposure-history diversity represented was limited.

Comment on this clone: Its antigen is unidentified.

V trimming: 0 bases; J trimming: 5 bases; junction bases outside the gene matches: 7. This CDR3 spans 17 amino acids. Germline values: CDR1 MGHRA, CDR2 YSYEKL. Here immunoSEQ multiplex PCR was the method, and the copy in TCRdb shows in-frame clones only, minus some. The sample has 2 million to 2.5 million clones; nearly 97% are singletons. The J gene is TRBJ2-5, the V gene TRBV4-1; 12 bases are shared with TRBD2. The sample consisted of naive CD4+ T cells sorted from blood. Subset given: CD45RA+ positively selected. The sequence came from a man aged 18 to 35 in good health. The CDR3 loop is CASSQDGLAGGGETQYF. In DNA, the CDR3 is TGCGCCAGCAGCCAAGATGGGCTAGCGGGAGGGGGGGAGACCCAGTACTTC.